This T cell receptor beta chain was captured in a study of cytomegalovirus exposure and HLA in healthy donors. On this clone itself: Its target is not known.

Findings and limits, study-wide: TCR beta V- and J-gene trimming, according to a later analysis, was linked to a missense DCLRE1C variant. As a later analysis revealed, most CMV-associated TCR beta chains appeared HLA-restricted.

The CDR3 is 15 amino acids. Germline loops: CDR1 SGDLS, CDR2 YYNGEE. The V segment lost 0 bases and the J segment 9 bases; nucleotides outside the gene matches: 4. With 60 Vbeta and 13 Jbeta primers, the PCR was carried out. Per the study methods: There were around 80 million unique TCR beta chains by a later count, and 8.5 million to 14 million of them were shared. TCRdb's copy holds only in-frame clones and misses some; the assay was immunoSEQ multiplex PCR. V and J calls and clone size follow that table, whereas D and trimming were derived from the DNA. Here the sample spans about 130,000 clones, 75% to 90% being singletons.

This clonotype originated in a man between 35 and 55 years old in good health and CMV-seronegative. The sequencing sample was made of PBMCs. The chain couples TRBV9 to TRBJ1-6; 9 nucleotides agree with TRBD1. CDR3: CASSVEQGAGSPLHF. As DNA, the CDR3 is TGTGCCAGCAGCGTAGAACAGGGGGCAGGTTCACCCCTCCACTTT. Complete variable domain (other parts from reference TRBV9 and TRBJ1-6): DSGVTQTPKHLITATGQRVTLRCSPRSGDLSVYWYQQSLDQGLQFLIQYYNGEERAKGNILERFSAQQFPDLHSELNLSSLELGDSALYFCASSVEQGAGSPLHFGNGTRLTVT.